This T cell receptor (beta chain) emerged from a study of blood T cell repertoires in COVID-19. This CDR3 has 14 amino acids. Many counts were recorded for this clone. The protocol was immunoSEQ multiplex PCR, while the TCRdb copy is restricted to in-frame clones and leaves out a portion. The sample shows some 260,000 clones, 88% of them seen only once. This receptor was obtained from a woman between 25 and 40 years old with COVID-19, enrolled during active disease. V usage is TRBV21-1 and J usage is TRBJ2-1; the table names TRBD2, a call not compared with the DNA. TRBV21-1 is described as a pseudogene. Sequencing was performed on peripheral blood. CDR3 bases: TGTGCCAGCAGCACCGAAACCGGGAACAATGAGCAGTTCTTC. Translating gives CASSTETGNNEQFF.